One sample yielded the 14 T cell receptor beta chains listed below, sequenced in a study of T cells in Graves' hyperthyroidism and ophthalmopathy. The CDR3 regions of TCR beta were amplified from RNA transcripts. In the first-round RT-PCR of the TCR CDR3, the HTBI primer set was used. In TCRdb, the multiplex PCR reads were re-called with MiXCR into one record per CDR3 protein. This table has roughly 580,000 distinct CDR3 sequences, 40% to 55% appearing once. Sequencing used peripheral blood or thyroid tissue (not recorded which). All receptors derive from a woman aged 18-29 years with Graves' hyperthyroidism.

The CDR3 nucleotides read TGTGCCAGCAGAGAGGACAGGGTGGAAACCGGGGAGCTGTTTTTT. It yields the protein CASREDRVETGELFF. The rearrangement joins TRBV2 to TRBJ2-2; 8 bases match TRBD1. This CDR3 comprises 15 residues. V lost 6 bases and J lost 5; bases outside the gene matches: 8. Germline V CDR1 and CDR2: SNHLY, FYNNEI. Together with reference TRBV2 and TRBJ2-2, the CDR3 gives the full variable domain: EPEVTQTPSHQVTQMGQEVILRCVPISNHLYFYWYRQILGQKVEFLVSFYNNEISEKSEIFDDQFSVERPDGSNFTLKIRSTKLEDSAMYFCASREDRVETGELFFGEGSRLTVL.

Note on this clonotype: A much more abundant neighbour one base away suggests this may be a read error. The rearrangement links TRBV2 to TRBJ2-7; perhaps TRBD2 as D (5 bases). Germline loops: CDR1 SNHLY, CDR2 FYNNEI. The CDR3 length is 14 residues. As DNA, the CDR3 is TGTGCCAGCAGTGAGAGGGCCCCAACCTACAAGCAGTACTTC. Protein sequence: CASSERAPTYKQYF.

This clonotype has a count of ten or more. CDR3 in amino acids: CASSESWGKRGNTEAFF. The DNA of the CDR3 is TGTGCCAGCAGTGAATCGTGGGGCAAGAGGGGGAACACTGAAGCTTTCTTT. The gene calls are TRBV25-1 and TRBJ1-1; D might be TRBD1 (5 bases). Germline CDR1 reads MGHDK; CDR2 reads SYGVNS. The CDR3 contains 17 residues. Deletions cut 1 base from V and 1 base from J, with 16 bases between.

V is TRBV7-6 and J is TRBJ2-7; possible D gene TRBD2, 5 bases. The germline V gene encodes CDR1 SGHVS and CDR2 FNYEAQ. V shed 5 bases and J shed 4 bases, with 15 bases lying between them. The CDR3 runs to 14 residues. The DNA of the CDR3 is TGTGCCAGCAGCCCGTCCGGGATTCCGTACGAGCAGTACTTC. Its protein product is CASSPSGIPYEQYF.

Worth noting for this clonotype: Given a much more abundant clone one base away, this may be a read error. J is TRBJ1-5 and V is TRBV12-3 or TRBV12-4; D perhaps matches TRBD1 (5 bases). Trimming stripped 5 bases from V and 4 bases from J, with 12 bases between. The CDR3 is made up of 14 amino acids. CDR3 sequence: CASSPGAWNQPQHF. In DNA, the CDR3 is TGTGCCAGCAGTCCCGGGGCGTGGAATCAGCCCCAGCATTTT.

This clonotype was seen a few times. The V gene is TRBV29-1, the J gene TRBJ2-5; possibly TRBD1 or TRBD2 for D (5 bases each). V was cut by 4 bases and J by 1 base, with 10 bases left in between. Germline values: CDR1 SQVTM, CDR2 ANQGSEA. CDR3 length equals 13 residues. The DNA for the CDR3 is TGCAGCGTTGTTAAGGGACCCCAAGAGACCCAGTACTTC. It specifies CSVVKGPQETQYF. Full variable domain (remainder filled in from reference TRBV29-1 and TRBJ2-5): SAVISQKPSRDICQRGTSLTIQCQVDSQVTMMFWYRQQPGQSLTLIATANQGSEATYESGFVIDKFPISRPNLTFSTLTVSNMSPEDSSIYLCSVVKGPQETQYFGPGTRLLVL.

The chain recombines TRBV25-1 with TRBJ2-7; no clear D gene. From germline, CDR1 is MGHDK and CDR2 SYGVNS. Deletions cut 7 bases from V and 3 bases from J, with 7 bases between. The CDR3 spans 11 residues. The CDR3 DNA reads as TGTGCCAGCACCACCGACTACGAGCAGTACTTC. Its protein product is CASTTDYEQYF.

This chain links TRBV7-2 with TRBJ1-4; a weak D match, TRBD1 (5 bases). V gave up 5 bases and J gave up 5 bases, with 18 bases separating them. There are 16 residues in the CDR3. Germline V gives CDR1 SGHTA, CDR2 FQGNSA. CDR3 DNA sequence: TGTGCCAGCAGCCCCCAACGGCCCGGGGACAATGAAAAACTGTTTTTT. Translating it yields CASSPQRPGDNEKLFF.

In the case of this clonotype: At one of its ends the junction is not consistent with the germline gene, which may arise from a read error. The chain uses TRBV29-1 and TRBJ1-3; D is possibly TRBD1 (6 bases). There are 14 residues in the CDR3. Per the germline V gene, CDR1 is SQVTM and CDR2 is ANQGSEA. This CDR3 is CSVEDRRIGNTIYF. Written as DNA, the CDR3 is TGCAGCGTCGAAGACAGGCGGATTGGAAACACCATATATTTT. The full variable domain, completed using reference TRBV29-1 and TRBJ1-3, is SAVISQKPSRDICQRGTSLTIQCQVDSQVTMMFWYRQQPGQSLTLIATANQGSEATYESGFVIDKFPISRPNLTFSTLTVSNMSPEDSSIYLCSVEDRRIGNTIYFGEGSWLTVV.

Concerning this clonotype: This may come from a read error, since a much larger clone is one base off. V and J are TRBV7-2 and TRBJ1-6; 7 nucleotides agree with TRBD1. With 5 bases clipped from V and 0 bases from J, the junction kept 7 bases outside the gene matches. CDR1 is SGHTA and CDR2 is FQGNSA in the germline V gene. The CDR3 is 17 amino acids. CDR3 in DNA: TGTGCCAGCAGCGGAAGACAGGGAGGCTCCTATAATTCACCCCTCCACTTT. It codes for CASSGRQGGSYNSPLHF.

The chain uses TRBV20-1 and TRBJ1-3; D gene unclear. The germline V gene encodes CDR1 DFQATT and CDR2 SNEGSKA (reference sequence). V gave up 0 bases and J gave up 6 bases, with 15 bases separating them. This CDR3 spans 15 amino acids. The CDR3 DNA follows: TGCAGTGCTAGAGATCTACGGGGAGGTGAAAACACCATATATTTT. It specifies CSARDLRGGENTIYF.

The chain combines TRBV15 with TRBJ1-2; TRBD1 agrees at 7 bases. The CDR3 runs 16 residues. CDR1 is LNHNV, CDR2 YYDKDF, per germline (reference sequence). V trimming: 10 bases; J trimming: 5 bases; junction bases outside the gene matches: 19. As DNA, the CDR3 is TGTGCCAGCAGTTTAATTGGCAGGGGGGTACAGTATGGCTACACCTTC. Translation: CASSLIGRGVQYGYTF.

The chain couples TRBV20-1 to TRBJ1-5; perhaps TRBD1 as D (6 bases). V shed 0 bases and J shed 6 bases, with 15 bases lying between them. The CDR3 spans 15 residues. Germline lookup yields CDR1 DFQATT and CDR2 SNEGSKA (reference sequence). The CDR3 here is CSARDPWGLGQPQHF. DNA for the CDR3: TGCAGTGCTAGAGATCCGTGGGGGCTAGGTCAGCCCCAGCATTTT.

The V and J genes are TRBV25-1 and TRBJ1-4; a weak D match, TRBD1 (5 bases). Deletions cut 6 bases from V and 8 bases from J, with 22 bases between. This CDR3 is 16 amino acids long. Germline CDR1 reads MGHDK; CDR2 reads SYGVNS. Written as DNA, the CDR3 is TGTGCCAGCAGCTTGGGGGGGGTACGTGGGGAAGAAAAACTGTTTTTT. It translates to CASSLGGVRGEEKLFF.